This T cell receptor (beta chain) was documented in a study of shared clonotypes between healthy human individuals. Background on the study: Used for every donor were three CD4 naive, three CD4 memory, two CD8 naive and one CD8 memory plate.

Study-level results: Shared clonotypes: about 5.3% naive CD4, about 3.3% naive CD8, 2.3% memory CD4, 0.4% memory CD8.

Only a few counts were recorded for this clone. The antigen is undetermined. Genomic DNA from each subset was divided evenly over several immunoSEQ plates. Repertoires were generated with immunoSEQ multiplex PCR, while TCRdb's copy carries only in-frame clones and drops some. The data contain some 1 million clones, more than 65% of them singletons. The TCR was taken from a man younger than 35 in good health. Sequencing was done on a sample of memory CD4+ T cells sorted from blood. Subset: CD45RA-negative fraction.

This CDR3 is CASSLFLLAGADTQYF. The CDR3, as DNA: TGTGCCAGCAGCTTATTCCTCCTAGCGGGGGCAGATACGCAGTATTTT. The chain combines TRBV7-2 with TRBJ2-3; 10 bases are shared with TRBD2. This CDR3 spans 16 amino acids. J gave up 4 bases and V 2 bases, and 6 bases lay outside the gene matches. CDR1 and CDR2 (germline): SGHTA, FQGNSA.